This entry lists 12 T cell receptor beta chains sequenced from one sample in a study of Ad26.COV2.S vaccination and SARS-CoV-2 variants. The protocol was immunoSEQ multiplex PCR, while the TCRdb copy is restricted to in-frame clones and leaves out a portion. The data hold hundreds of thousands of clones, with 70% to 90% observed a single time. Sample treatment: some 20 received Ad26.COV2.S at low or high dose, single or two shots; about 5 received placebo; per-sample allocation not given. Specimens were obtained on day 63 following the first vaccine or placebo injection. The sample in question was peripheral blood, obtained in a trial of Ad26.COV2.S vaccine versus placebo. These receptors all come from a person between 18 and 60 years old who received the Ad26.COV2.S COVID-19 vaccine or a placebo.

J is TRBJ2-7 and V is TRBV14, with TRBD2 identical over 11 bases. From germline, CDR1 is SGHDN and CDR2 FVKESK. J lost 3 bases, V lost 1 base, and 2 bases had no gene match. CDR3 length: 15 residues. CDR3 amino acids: CASSQGTSGFYEQYF. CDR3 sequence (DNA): TGTGCCAGCAGCCAAGGGACTAGCGGGTTCTACGAGCAGTACTTC.

In DNA form, the CDR3 reads TGTGCCAGCAGTTTGAGCCTAGCGGACTACGAGCAGTACTTC. Encoded protein: CASSLSLADYEQYF. V gene TRBV27 combines with J gene TRBJ2-7; 7 nucleotides line up with TRBD2. Trimming removed 3 bases from V and 3 bases from J; junction bases left unmatched: 5. The CDR3 is 14 residues long. The germline V gene encodes CDR1 MNHEY and CDR2 SMNVEV (reference sequence).

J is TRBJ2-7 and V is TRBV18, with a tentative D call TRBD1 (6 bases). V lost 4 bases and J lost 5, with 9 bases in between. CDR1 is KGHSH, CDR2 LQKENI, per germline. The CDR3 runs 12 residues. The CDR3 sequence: CASSQQGHEQYF. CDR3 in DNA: TGTGCCAGCTCACAACAGGGACACGAGCAGTACTTC.

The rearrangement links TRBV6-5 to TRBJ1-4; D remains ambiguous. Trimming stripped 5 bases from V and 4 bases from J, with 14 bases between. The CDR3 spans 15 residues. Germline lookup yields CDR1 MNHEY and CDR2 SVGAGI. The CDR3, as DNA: TGTGCCAGCAGTCGTACGTCAACGTATAATGAAAAACTGTTTTTT. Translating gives CASSRTSTYNEKLFF.

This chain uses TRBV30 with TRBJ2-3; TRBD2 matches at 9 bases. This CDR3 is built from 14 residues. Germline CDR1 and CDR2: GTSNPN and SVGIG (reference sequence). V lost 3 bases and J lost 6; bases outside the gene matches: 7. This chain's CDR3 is CAWRDRLAGDTQYF. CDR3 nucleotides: TGTGCCTGGAGAGATCGGCTAGCGGGGGATACGCAGTATTTT.

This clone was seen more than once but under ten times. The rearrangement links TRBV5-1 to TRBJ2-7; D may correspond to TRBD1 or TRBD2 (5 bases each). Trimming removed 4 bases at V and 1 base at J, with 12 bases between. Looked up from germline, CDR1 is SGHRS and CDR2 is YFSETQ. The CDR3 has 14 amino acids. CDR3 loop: CASSGGPPSYEQYF. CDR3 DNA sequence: TGCGCCAGCAGCGGGGGACCGCCATCCTACGAGCAGTACTTC.

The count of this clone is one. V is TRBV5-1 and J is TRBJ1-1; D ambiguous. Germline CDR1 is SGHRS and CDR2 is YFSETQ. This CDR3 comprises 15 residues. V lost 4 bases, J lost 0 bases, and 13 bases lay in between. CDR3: CASSPGTDVNTEAFF. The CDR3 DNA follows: TGCGCCAGCAGCCCTGGAACGGACGTGAACACTGAAGCTTTCTTT.

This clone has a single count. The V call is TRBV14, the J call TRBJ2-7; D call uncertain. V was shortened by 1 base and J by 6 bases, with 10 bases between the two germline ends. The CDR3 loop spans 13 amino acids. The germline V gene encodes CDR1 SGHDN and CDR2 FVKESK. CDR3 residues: CASSQVWWSEQYF. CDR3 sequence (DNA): TGTGCCAGCAGCCAAGTGTGGTGGTCCGAGCAGTACTTC.

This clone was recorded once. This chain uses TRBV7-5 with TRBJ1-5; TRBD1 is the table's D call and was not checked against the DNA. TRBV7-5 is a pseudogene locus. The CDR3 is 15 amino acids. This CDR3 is CVRSATGERNQPQHF. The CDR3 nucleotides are TGTGTCAGAAGCGCGACAGGGGAGCGGAATCAGCCCCAGCATTTT.

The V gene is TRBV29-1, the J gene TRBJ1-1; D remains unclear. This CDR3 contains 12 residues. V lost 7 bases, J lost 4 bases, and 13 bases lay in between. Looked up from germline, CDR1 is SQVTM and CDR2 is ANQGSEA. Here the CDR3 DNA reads TGCAGCGGGTCGGCCGAACGCACTGAAGCTTTCTTT. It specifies CSGSAERTEAFF.

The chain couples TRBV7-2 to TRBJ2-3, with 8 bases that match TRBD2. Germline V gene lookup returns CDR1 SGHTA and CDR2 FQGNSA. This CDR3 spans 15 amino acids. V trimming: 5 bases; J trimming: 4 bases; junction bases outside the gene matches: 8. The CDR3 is CASSPGTSRADTQYF. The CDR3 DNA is TGTGCCAGCAGCCCTGGGACTAGTCGCGCAGATACGCAGTATTTT. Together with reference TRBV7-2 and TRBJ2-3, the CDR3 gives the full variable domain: GAGVSQSPSNKVTEKGKDVELRCDPISGHTALYWYRQSLGQGLEFLIYFQGNSAPDKSGLPSDRFSAERTGGSVSTLTIQRTQQEDSAVYLCASSPGTSRADTQYFGPGTRLTVL.

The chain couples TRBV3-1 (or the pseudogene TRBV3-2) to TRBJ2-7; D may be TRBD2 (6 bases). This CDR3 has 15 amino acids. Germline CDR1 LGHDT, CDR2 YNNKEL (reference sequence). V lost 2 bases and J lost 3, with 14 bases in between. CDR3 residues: CASSQWGVTGYEQYF. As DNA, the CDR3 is TGTGCCAGCAGCCAATGGGGGGTCACCGGCTACGAGCAGTACTTC.